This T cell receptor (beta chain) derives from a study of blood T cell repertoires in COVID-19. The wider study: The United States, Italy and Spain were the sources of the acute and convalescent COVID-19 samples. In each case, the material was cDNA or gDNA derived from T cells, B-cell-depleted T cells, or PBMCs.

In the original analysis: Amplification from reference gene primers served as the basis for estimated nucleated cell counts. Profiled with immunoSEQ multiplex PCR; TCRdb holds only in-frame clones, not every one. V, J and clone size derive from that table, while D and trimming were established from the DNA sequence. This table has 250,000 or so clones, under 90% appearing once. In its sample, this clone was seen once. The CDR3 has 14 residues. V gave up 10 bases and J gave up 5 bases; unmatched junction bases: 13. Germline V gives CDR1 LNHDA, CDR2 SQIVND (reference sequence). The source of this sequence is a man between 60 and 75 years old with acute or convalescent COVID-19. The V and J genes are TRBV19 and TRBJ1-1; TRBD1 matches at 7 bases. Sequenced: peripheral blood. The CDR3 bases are TGTGCCACCCAGGACAGGTTAAAAGGAACTGAAGCTTTCTTT. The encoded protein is CATQDRLKGTEAFF.